These T cell receptor beta chains were read from a single sample in a study of blood T cell repertoires in COVID-19. Produced via immunoSEQ multiplex PCR; TCRdb's table is partial and in-frame only. The sample consists of 55,000 to 75,000 clones, about 81% of them appearing once. Input material: peripheral blood. Receptors were obtained from a human donor in a cohort sampled during active COVID-19. Both conserved end residues are part of each CDR3.

J: TRBJ1-2
V: TRBV27
CDR3: CASSSTGGGYTF

J: TRBJ1-5
V: TRBV24-1
CDR3: CATSDRGNQPQHF

J: TRBJ2-7
V: TRBV7-9
CDR3: CASSLDRLSYEQYF

J: TRBJ2-5
V: TRBV2
CDR3: CASNKETQYF

J: TRBJ2-3
V: TRBV7-9
CDR3: CASSGGVGTDTQYF

J: TRBJ2-1
V: TRBV7-2
CDR3: CASSPERGSGGFF

J: TRBJ1-2
V: TRBV6-6
CDR3: CASSRPGQGRPYGYTF

J: TRBJ2-7
V: TRBV30
CDR3: CAWSPLVTYEQYF

J: TRBJ2-1
V: TRBV24-1
CDR3: CATSARDRGINEQFF

J: TRBJ2-6
V: TRBV23-1
CDR3: CASSQSRAGGQTDSGANVLTF

J: TRBJ1-1
V: TRBV13
CDR3: CASRGARGGEAFF

J: TRBJ1-1
V: TRBV25-1
CDR3: CASSEYSGTPGSTEAFF

J: TRBJ1-5
V: TRBV6-6
CDR3: CASSYSGGGNQPQHF

J: TRBJ1-3
V: TRBV2
CDR3: CASSEWLSGNTIYF

J: TRBJ2-7
V: TRBV27
CDR3: CASSFGTSDEQYF

J: TRBJ2-7
V: TRBV28
CDR3: CASSLLGQGTYEQYF

J: TRBJ2-5
V: TRBV4-2
CDR3: CASSPGTSRQETQYF